Presented here are 21 T cell receptor beta chains from one specimen sequenced in a study of lung T cells in sarcoidosis with Löfgren's syndrome. TCRdb recomputed calls from the reads with MiXCR, one row per CDR3 protein. The data hold several thousand distinct CDR3 sequences, with around 17% observed a single time. The material sequenced was CD4+ T cells from bronchoalveolar lavage. The receptors stem from a human donor with sarcoidosis (Löfgren's syndrome or another form), or a control subject (not recorded which).

In its sample, this clonotype was seen once. A junction end diverges from the germline sequence, so it may reflect a read error. This chain connects TRBV12-3 or TRBV12-4 to TRBJ1-3, with D unresolved. The CDR3 totals 15 residues. This CDR3 reads CASSFEKGGGSTIYF. The CDR3 DNA reads TGCGCCAGCAGTTTTGAGAAGGGAGGTGGAAGCACCATATATTTT.

Comments on this clonotype: One base away lies a much larger clone, so this may be a sequencing read error. V and J are TRBV5-1 and TRBJ2-1, with D perhaps TRBD1 (7 bases). This CDR3 spans 17 amino acids. Germline V gives CDR1 SGHRS, CDR2 YFSETQ. The CDR3 sequence: CASSLGGPRSGGGEQLF. CDR3 coding DNA: TGCGCCAGCAGCTTAGGCGGACCCCGATCAGGGGGAGGTGAGCAGCTCTTC.

In the case of this clonotype: The CDR3 ends on some other residue instead of the conserved phenylalanine or tryptophan, so this is likely a read error. CDR3: CAWTPKGSYEQYS. The CDR3 bases are TGTGCCTGGACCCCGAAGGGCTCCTACGAGCAGTACTCC. This sequence joins TRBV30 and TRBJ2-7; no firm D call. The ends were cut back, 4 bases at V and 0 bases at J, with 10 bases in the middle. Germline V gene lookup returns CDR1 GTSNPN and CDR2 SVGIG (reference sequence). CDR3 length equals 13 residues.

On this clonotype itself: A much bigger clone sits one base away, suggesting this may be a read error. The V and J genes are TRBV19 and TRBJ1-2; a possible D gene is TRBD1 (6 bases). Germline loops: CDR1 LNHDA, CDR2 SQIVND (reference sequence). The CDR3 runs 13 residues. CDR3 residues: CASSIERSGGQSF. DNA for the CDR3: TGTGCCAGTAGTATCGAAAGGTCCGGGGGCCAATCTTTC.

In its sample, this clonotype is medium-sized. The chain joins TRBV18 to TRBJ2-5, with 7 bases matching TRBD1. The germline V gene has CDR1 KGHSH and CDR2 LQKENI. The CDR3 is 14 amino acids. J was trimmed by 4 bases and V by 2 bases; bases with no gene match: 4. CDR3 sequence (DNA): TGTGCCAGCTCACCAACCGGGACAGCAGAGACCCAGTACTTC. As protein: CASSPTGTAETQYF.

With respect to this clonotype: This may be a read error: a much more frequent sequence differs by one nucleotide. The CDR3 region has the DNA TGTGCCAGCAGCTCAATTCCAATTGGTAGCGGCTACACCTTC. Amino acid sequence: CASSSIPIGSGYTF. The chain joins TRBV6-2 or TRBV6-3 to TRBJ1-2; D unclear. This CDR3 is 14 amino acids long. V lost 6 bases to trimming and J lost 8 bases, with 19 bases between them. Germline V gives CDR1 MNHEY, CDR2 SVGEGT.

In the case of this clonotype: A much larger clonotype is one base distant, so this may be a read error. DNA of the CDR3: TGTGCCGTCAGTGGCCCAAACTCTGGAAACACCATATATTTT. It encodes CAVSGPNSGNTIYF. The chain recombines TRBV10-3 with TRBJ1-3; D is unresolved. The V gene's germline CDR1 is ENHRY and CDR2 SYGVKD. CDR3 length: 14 residues.

By sample fraction, this clonotype is large (0.1 to 1%). The chain links TRBV7-9 to TRBJ1-1; D remains ambiguous. Germline V gene sequence: CDR1 SEHNR, CDR2 FQNEAQ (reference sequence). The CDR3 totals 12 residues. V was pared by 2 bases and J by 0 bases, with 1 base between. For the CDR3, the DNA is TGTGCCAGCAGCTTATTGAACACTGAAGCTTTCTTT. It encodes CASSLLNTEAFF.

This clonotype rates as medium-sized. The chain links TRBV7-3 to TRBJ1-1; perhaps TRBD1 as D (5 bases). Germline values: CDR1 SGHTA, CDR2 FQGTGA. The CDR3 has 13 residues. V was trimmed by 5 bases and J by 5 bases, leaving 12 bases between them. The CDR3 is CASSRHRGTEAFF. CDR3 in DNA: TGTGCCAGCAGCCGTCACCGGGGGACTGAAGCTTTCTTT.

The chain employs TRBV10-1 and TRBJ2-1; D ambiguous. This CDR3 region has 8 residues. V was trimmed by 2 bases and J by 13 bases, leaving 0 bases between them. CDR1 and CDR2 (germline): WNHNN, SYGVQD (reference sequence). This chain's CDR3 is CASSEQFF. The CDR3 DNA sequence: TGCGCCAGCAGTGAGCAGTTCTTC.

Within the sample, this clonotype is large. The chain is built from TRBV7-9 and TRBJ1-5; no definite D call. This CDR3 has 12 residues. Between the trimmed V and J ends, which lost 1 base and 3 bases, there was a span of 1 base. CDR1 and CDR2 (germline): SEHNR, FQNEAQ (reference sequence). Here the CDR3 DNA reads TGTGCCAGCAGCTTAGACAATCAGCCCCAGCATTTT. Translation gives CASSLDNQPQHF. The full variable domain, in which reference TRBV7-9 and TRBJ1-5 provide the parts outside the CDR3, is DTGVSQNPRHKITKRGQNVTFRCDPISEHNRLYWYRQTLGQGPEFLTYFQNEAQLEKSRLLSDRFSAERPKGSFSTLEIQRTEQGDSAMYLCASSLDNQPQHFGDGTRLSIL.

In its sample, this clonotype was seen a few times. The chain links TRBV19 to TRBJ1-2; D is perhaps TRBD1 (6 bases). The V end lost 4 bases, the J end lost 5 bases, and 17 bases lay between the germline ends. In germline, CDR1 is LNHDA, CDR2 SQIVND (reference sequence). The CDR3 extends over 15 amino acids. CDR3 in amino acids: CASSTDRGRGYGYTF. The DNA of the CDR3 is TGTGCCAGTAGTACCGACCGGGGCAGGGGTTATGGCTACACCTTC.

By sample share, this clonotype is medium-sized. Here the CDR3 DNA reads TGTGCTAGTGGTTTGGCTAATCAGCCCCAGCATTTT. Protein product: CASGLANQPQHF. The chain employs TRBV12-5 and TRBJ1-5; D gene uncertain. Trimming stripped 1 base from V and 4 bases from J, with 2 bases between. The V gene's germline CDR1 is LGHNT and CDR2 FRNRAP. The CDR3 consists of 12 residues.

This clonotype is classed as medium-sized. This rearrangement joins TRBV2 to TRBJ1-1, with TRBD1 as a possible D gene (5 bases). Germline V CDR1 and CDR2: SNHLY, FYNNEI. V lost 4 bases, J lost 5 bases, and 11 bases lay in between. The CDR3 has 13 amino acids. CDR3 amino acids: CASSGEGRTEAFF. The DNA of the CDR3 is TGTGCCAGCAGTGGTGAGGGGAGAACTGAAGCTTTCTTT.

By sample fraction, this clonotype is medium-sized. V gene TRBV14 combines with J gene TRBJ2-1, with D tentatively TRBD1 or TRBD2 (5 bases each). Trimming removed 4 bases at V and 4 bases at J, with 17 bases between. From germline, CDR1 is SGHDN and CDR2 FVKESK. The CDR3 contains 16 residues. This CDR3 is CASSRPGTERYNEQFF. CDR3 DNA sequence: TGTGCCAGCAGCCGCCCCGGGACGGAGCGTTACAATGAGCAGTTCTTC.

The rearrangement uses TRBV18 and TRBJ2-1, with 7 bases aligning to TRBD2. The length of the CDR3 is 15 residues. V dropped 6 bases and J dropped 6; count of bases not matched to a gene: 11. The V gene's germline CDR1 is KGHSH and CDR2 LQKENI. The CDR3 DNA sequence: TGTGCCAGCTCCCAAGCGGGACTCCCCGGCAATGAGCAGTTCTTC. It yields the protein CASSQAGLPGNEQFF.

At least ten counts were recorded for this clonotype. J is TRBJ2-5 and V is TRBV28; TRBD2 aligns across 7 bases. V lost 6 bases to trimming and J lost 5 bases; unmatched junction nucleotides: 15. Germline V lookup: CDR1 MDHEN, CDR2 SYDVKM. The CDR3 is made up of 16 amino acids. The DNA for the CDR3 is TGTGCCAGCAGCCAAATTTTCAGGGACTACGGGGAGACCCAGTACTTC. This sequence encodes CASSQIFRDYGETQYF.

This clonotype was found many times. This chain uses TRBV6-1 with TRBJ1-1; D gene uncertain. Germline loops: CDR1 MNHNS, CDR2 SASEGT. The ends were cut back, 5 bases at V and 6 bases at J, with 10 bases in the middle. The CDR3 has 12 residues. CDR3 nucleotide sequence: TGTGCCAGCAGTTATGCTGGCCCTGAAGCTTTCTTT. Protein: CASSYAGPEAFF.

Judged by abundance, this clonotype is medium-sized. The chain links TRBV11-2 to TRBJ1-3; D is unresolved. CDR1 and CDR2 (germline): SGHAT, FQNNGV. V was cut by 8 bases and J by 4 bases, with 12 bases left in between. The CDR3 is 13 amino acids. This chain's CDR3 is CASGKMGGNTIYF. The DNA for the CDR3 is TGTGCCAGCGGAAAGATGGGCGGAAACACCATATATTTT.

This clonotype has only a few counts. V usage is TRBV24-1 and J usage is TRBJ2-3; D remains unclear. Germline assignment: CDR1 KGHDR and CDR2 SFDVKD. The germline V and J ends were trimmed by 3 bases and 0 bases, with 9 bases remaining between them. The CDR3 runs to 15 residues. The CDR3 spells CATSDLTESTDTQYF. Written as DNA, the CDR3 is TGTGCCACCAGTGATCTCACAGAGAGCACAGATACGCAGTATTTT.

This clonotype was picked up one time. A junction boundary mismatches the germline segment, possibly from a read error. The chain recombines TRBV12-3 or TRBV12-4 with TRBJ2-2; tentatively, D is TRBD2 (5 bases). The CDR3 spans 14 residues. CDR3 residues: CASSYGFNTGEPFF. CDR3 nucleotides: TGTGCCAGCAGTTACGGGTTTAACACCGGGGAGCCGTTTTTT.